This entry lists 27 T cell receptor beta chains sequenced from one sample in a study of blood T cell repertoires in COVID-19. Measured with immunoSEQ multiplex PCR; TCRdb has only the in-frame clones, and not every one. The sample lists fewer than 200,000 clones; 65% to 80% were seen once. Sequencing was done on a sample of PBMCs or T cells enriched from blood (not recorded which). Source of these receptors: a woman aged 65 to 85 in a cohort exposed to, infected with or recovered from COVID-19 (not recorded which).

This chain links TRBV29-1 with TRBJ2-1, with D possibly matching TRBD1 (7 bases). Trimming shortened V by 4 bases and J by 4 bases, and 11 bases separated the two germline ends. Germline CDR1 reads SQVTM; CDR2 reads ANQGSEA. There are 13 residues in the CDR3. This chain's CDR3 is CSVAGGIYNEQFF. In DNA form, the CDR3 reads TGCAGCGTTGCAGGGGGGATATACAATGAGCAGTTCTTC.

The chain couples TRBV28 to TRBJ2-7; 7 bases are shared with TRBD1. The V gene end was trimmed by 5 bases and the J gene end by 12 bases; junction bases not matched to a gene: 16. The germline V gene has CDR1 MDHEN and CDR2 SYDVKM. The CDR3 length is 14 residues. The CDR3 DNA sequence: TGTGCCAGCAGTCCCCAGGGGGTGCCCCCTCGCGCGTACTTC. Amino acid sequence: CASSPQGVPPRAYF.

This clone was seen more than once but under ten times. This specimen includes other DNA sequences encoding the same CDR3. The V gene is TRBV18, the J gene TRBJ1-5; a possible D gene is TRBD1 (6 bases). This CDR3 comprises 13 residues. Germline V gives CDR1 KGHSH, CDR2 LQKENI. V lost 2 bases to trimming and J lost 5 bases, with 7 bases between them. In DNA, the CDR3 is TGTGCCAGCTCACCATCAGGGGATCAGCCCCAGCATTTT. This encodes CASSPSGDQPQHF.

The V gene is TRBV6-5, the J gene TRBJ1-2; TRBD1 matches 7 bases. V lost 6 bases, J lost 14 bases, and 15 bases stayed unmatched. The length of the CDR3 is 13 residues. Germline lookup yields CDR1 MNHEY and CDR2 SVGAGI. The CDR3 region has the DNA TGTGCCAGCAGCATTAAACCGACAGGGCTGGCAACCTTC. Translated, it gives CASSIKPTGLATF.

The chain is built from TRBV11-2 and TRBJ2-1; perhaps TRBD2 as D (6 bases). Trimming pared 4 bases from V and 9 bases from J, leaving 13 bases between. This CDR3 has 13 amino acids. Looked up from germline, CDR1 is SGHAT and CDR2 is FQNNGV. CDR3 protein: CASSSRLDSEQFF. Written as DNA, the CDR3 is TGTGCCAGCAGCTCCAGACTAGACAGTGAGCAGTTCTTC.

The chain has TRBV5-1 and TRBJ2-5; 10 bases are a match to TRBD2. V gave up 0 bases and J gave up 4 bases; unmatched junction bases: 6. The length of the CDR3 is 16 residues. The germline gives CDR1 SGHRS, CDR2 YFSETQ. The CDR3 DNA reads as TGCGCCAGCAGCTTGGGCCCAGCGGGAGGGCCAGAGACCCAGTACTTC. Protein product: CASSLGPAGGPETQYF.

The table lists this clone with a count of one. The V and J genes are TRBV6-5 and TRBJ2-5; D perhaps matches TRBD2 (6 bases). The CDR3 extends over 15 amino acids. V lost 7 bases to trimming and J lost 5 bases, with 20 bases between them. CDR1 is MNHEY and CDR2 is SVGAGI in the germline V gene. This CDR3 reads CASMGRSSGRETQYF. The CDR3 coding sequence is TGTGCCAGCATGGGTAGGAGTTCAGGGAGGGAGACCCAGTACTTC.

This chain uses TRBV28 with TRBJ2-7; D possibly corresponds to TRBD2 (6 bases). Trimming cost V 5 bases and J 1 base, with 15 bases left between them. Germline CDR1 reads MDHEN; CDR2 reads SYDVKM. The CDR3 runs 15 residues. The DNA of the CDR3 is TGTGCCAGCAGTGGGGACTCCCTGGTTTCCTACGAGCAGTACTTC. Translation: CASSGDSLVSYEQYF. Full variable domain (outside the CDR3, taken from reference TRBV28 and TRBJ2-7): DVKVTQSSRYLVKRTGEKVFLECVQDMDHENMFWYRQDPGLGLRLIYFSYDVKMKEKGDIPEGYSVSREKKERFSLILESASTNQTSMYLCASSGDSLVSYEQYFGPGTRLTVT.

The chain employs TRBV7-2 and TRBJ2-5, with D perhaps matching TRBD2 (6 bases). V gave up 3 bases and J gave up 7 bases, with 12 bases separating them. CDR3 length equals 13 residues. Germline V gives CDR1 SGHTA, CDR2 FQGNSA. For the CDR3, the DNA is TGTGCCAGCAGCTTCGGAGGGCCCGGGACCCAGTACTTC. Protein product: CASSFGGPGTQYF.

The CDR3 nucleotides read TGTGCCAGCAGTGCCGGACAGGGGGGGTCCTCCTACGAGCAGTACTTC. It yields the protein CASSAGQGGSSYEQYF. The gene calls are TRBV6-1 and TRBJ2-7, with TRBD1 identical over 10 bases. V lost 4 bases to trimming and J lost 0 bases; unmatched junction nucleotides: 6. From germline, CDR1 is MNHNS and CDR2 SASEGT. The CDR3 covers 16 residues.

The V gene is TRBV28, the J gene TRBJ2-7; 8 positions match TRBD2. The CDR3 has 14 amino acids. CDR1 and CDR2 from the germline V gene are MDHEN and SYDVKM. The V gene end was trimmed by 7 bases and the J gene end by 0 bases; junction bases not matched to a gene: 5. The CDR3 here is CASILSGSSYEQYF. The DNA of the CDR3 is TGTGCCAGCATCTTGAGCGGGAGCTCCTACGAGCAGTACTTC.

The V call is TRBV28, the J call TRBJ2-3; 10 positions agree with TRBD1. Trimming removed 7 bases from V and 8 bases from J; junction bases left unmatched: 9. This CDR3 comprises 14 residues. The V gene's germline CDR1 is MDHEN and CDR2 SYDVKM. The CDR3 loop is CASNPGTGATTQYF. CDR3 bases: TGTGCCAGCAATCCCGGGACAGGGGCAACTACGCAGTATTTT.

The chain combines TRBV5-1 with TRBJ2-4; 10 bases line up with TRBD1. CDR3 size: 14 residues. The V and J ends lost 5 bases and 9 bases, in that order; junction bases with no gene match: 8. Germline loops: CDR1 SGHRS, CDR2 YFSETQ. The CDR3: CASRTGTGVGIQYF. CDR3 coding DNA: TGCGCCAGCAGGACCGGGACAGGGGTTGGCATTCAGTACTTC.

The chain recombines TRBV5-4 with TRBJ2-2; 12 bases align to TRBD1. V trimming: 3 bases; J trimming: 7 bases; junction bases outside the gene matches: 4. CDR1 SGHNT and CDR2 YYREEE come from the germline V gene (reference sequence). The CDR3 spans 15 residues. The CDR3 region is CASSSGTGGIGELFF. In DNA, the CDR3 is TGTGCCAGCAGCTCCGGGACAGGGGGCATCGGGGAGCTGTTTTTT.

This sequence joins TRBV9 and TRBJ2-2; tentatively, D is TRBD1 (7 bases). The CDR3 length is 15 residues. CDR1 SGDLS and CDR2 YYNGEE come from the germline V gene. V lost 1 base to trimming and J lost 4 bases, with 11 bases between them. The CDR3 sequence is CASSVWGDSTGELFF. The CDR3 nucleotides read TGTGCCAGCAGCGTATGGGGGGACAGCACCGGGGAGCTGTTTTTT.

V usage is TRBV15 and J usage is TRBJ2-3; TRBD1 agrees at 9 bases. Per the germline V gene, CDR1 is LNHNV and CDR2 is YYDKDF (reference sequence). V trimming: 0 bases; J trimming: 7 bases; junction bases outside the gene matches: 5. The CDR3 extends over 15 amino acids. CDR3 sequence: CATSRDPTGGNTQYF. The CDR3 DNA sequence: TGTGCCACCAGCAGAGATCCGACAGGGGGAAATACGCAGTATTTT.

The chain carries TRBV21-1 and TRBJ1-4. TRBV21-1 is marked as a pseudogene. The CDR3 is made up of 17 amino acids. CDR3 coding DNA: TGTGCCAGCAGCAAAGCCCCCCCAATGCGGGGAATACAAAAACTGTTTTTT. It translates to CASSKAPPMRGIQKLFF.

The genes are TRBV28 and TRBJ1-4, with 7 nucleotides matching TRBD1. Germline V gives CDR1 MDHEN, CDR2 SYDVKM. With 6 bases clipped from V and 8 bases from J, the junction kept 6 bases outside the gene matches. The CDR3 length is 13 residues. CDR3 region: CASRAGQDEKLFF. CDR3 in DNA: TGTGCCAGCAGAGCTGGACAGGACGAAAAACTGTTTTTT.

This clone has more than one count but fewer than ten. The genes are TRBV7-3 and TRBJ1-5, with TRBD1 matching over 7 bases. The germline gives CDR1 SGHTA, CDR2 FQGTGA. CDR3 length: 13 residues. The junction had 5 bases not matched to a gene; V was cut back by 5 bases and J by 7 bases. In DNA form, the CDR3 reads TGTGCCAGCAGCACAGGGGTGGGGCAGCCCCAGCATTTT. As protein: CASSTGVGQPQHF.

V usage is TRBV2 and J usage is TRBJ1-2; TRBD1 aligns across 9 bases. With 6 bases clipped from V and 6 bases from J, the junction kept 5 bases outside the gene matches. The germline V gene has CDR1 SNHLY and CDR2 FYNNEI. The CDR3 runs to 13 residues. The CDR3 is CASSLRTGDGYTF. Here the CDR3 DNA reads TGTGCCAGCAGCCTTAGGACAGGGGATGGCTACACCTTC.

The chain uses TRBV6-5 and TRBJ2-1, with D uncertain. V was pared by 0 bases and J by 3 bases, with 3 bases between. The CDR3 extends over 13 amino acids. The germline CDR1 and CDR2 sequences are MNHEY and SVGAGI. Here the CDR3 reads CASSYSFYNEQFF. The CDR3 region has the DNA TGTGCCAGCAGTTACTCCTTCTACAATGAGCAGTTCTTC.

The V gene is TRBV6-1, the J gene TRBJ2-2; 7 nucleotides agree with TRBD1. Germline-derived CDR1 and CDR2 are MNHNS and SASEGT. The CDR3 runs 15 residues. The V and J ends lost 3 bases and 4 bases, in that order; junction bases with no gene match: 5. CDR3 bases: TGTGCCAGCAGTGACAGACAGGGTAGCACCGGGGAGCTGTTTTTT. It encodes CASSDRQGSTGELFF.

The rearrangement uses TRBV28 and TRBJ2-5, with 8 bases aligning to TRBD1. There are 15 residues in the CDR3. The J segment lost 12 bases and the V segment lost 8 bases, leaving 20 bases of the junction unmatched. Germline loops: CDR1 MDHEN, CDR2 SYDVKM. The CDR3 loop reads CASPTPDRGKVGKYF. In nucleotides, the CDR3 is TGTGCCAGCCCCACCCCCGACAGGGGTAAGGTGGGGAAGTACTTC.

With regard to this clone: Other nucleotide sequences from this sample produce the same CDR3. The chain links TRBV5-1 to TRBJ2-5, with 10 bases lining up with TRBD1. The CDR3 runs to 14 residues. V lost 4 bases to trimming and J lost 5 bases; unmatched junction nucleotides: 5. From germline, CDR1 is SGHRS and CDR2 YFSETQ. The CDR3 here is CASSPGTGVETQYF. The CDR3 DNA reads TGCGCCAGCAGCCCAGGGACAGGGGTGGAGACCCAGTACTTC.

This chain links TRBV19 with TRBJ1-1, with D perhaps TRBD1 (6 bases). Germline-derived CDR1 and CDR2 are LNHDA and SQIVND (reference sequence). This CDR3 has 17 amino acids. With 6 bases removed from V and 4 bases from J, the gap between germline ends came to 24 bases. CDR3 region: CASSPPRGRGRGTEAFF. The CDR3 nucleotides read TGTGCCAGTAGCCCTCCTCGGGGCAGGGGACGGGGCACTGAAGCTTTCTTT.

This clone was observed a handful of times. V is TRBV11-2 and J is TRBJ2-5; D is possibly TRBD1 (6 bases). V gave up 4 bases and J gave up 5 bases, with 14 bases separating them. This CDR3 spans 14 amino acids. Germline-derived CDR1 and CDR2 are SGHAT and FQNNGV. Here the CDR3 DNA reads TGTGCCAGCAGCTCGGGACAAAAGGGGGAGACCCAGTACTTC. Protein: CASSSGQKGETQYF.

The chain recombines TRBV7-9 with TRBJ2-3; TRBD2 matches at 12 bases. CDR1 and CDR2 from the germline V gene are SEHNR and FQNEAQ (reference sequence). V shed 8 bases, J shed 4 bases, and the junction held 16 bases outside the gene matches. The CDR3 contains 18 residues. CDR3 residues: CASRTSGRLNPNPDTQYF. CDR3 DNA: TGTGCCAGCCGAACTAGCGGGAGGCTCAACCCAAACCCAGATACGCAGTATTTT.